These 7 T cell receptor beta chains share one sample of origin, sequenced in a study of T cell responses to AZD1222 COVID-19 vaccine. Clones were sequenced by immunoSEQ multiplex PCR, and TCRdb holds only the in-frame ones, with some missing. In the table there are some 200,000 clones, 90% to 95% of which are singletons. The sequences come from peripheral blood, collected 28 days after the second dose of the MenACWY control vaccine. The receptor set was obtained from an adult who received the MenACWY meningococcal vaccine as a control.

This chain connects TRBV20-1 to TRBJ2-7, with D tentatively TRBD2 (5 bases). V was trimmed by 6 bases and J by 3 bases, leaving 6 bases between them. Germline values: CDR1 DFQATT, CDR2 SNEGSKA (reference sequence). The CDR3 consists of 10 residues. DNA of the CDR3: TGCAGTGCGGGGAGCTACGAGCAGTACTTC. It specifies CSAGSYEQYF.

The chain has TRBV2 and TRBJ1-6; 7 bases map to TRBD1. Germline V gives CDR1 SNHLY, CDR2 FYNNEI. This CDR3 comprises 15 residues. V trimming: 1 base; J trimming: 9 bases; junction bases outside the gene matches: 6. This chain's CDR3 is CASSEEGRGPSPLHF. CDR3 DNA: TGTGCCAGCAGTGAAGAAGGTAGGGGGCCTTCACCCCTCCACTTT. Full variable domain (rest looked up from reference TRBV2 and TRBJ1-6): EPEVTQTPSHQVTQMGQEVILRCVPISNHLYFYWYRQILGQKVEFLVSFYNNEISEKSEIFDDQFSVERPDGSNFTLKIRSTKLEDSAMYFCASSEEGRGPSPLHFGNGTRLTVT.

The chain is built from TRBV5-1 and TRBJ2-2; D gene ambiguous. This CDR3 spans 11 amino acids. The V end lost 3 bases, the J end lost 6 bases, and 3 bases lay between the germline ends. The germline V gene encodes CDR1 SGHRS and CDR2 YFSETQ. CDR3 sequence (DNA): TGCGCCAGCAGCTATGCCGGGGAGCTGTTTTTT. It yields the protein CASSYAGELFF. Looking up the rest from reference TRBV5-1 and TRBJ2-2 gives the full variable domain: KAGVTQTPRYLIKTRGQQVTLSCSPISGHRSVSWYQQTPGQGLQFLFEYFSETQRNKGNFPGRFSGRQFSNSRSEMNVSTLELGDSALYLCASSYAGELFFGEGSRLTVL.

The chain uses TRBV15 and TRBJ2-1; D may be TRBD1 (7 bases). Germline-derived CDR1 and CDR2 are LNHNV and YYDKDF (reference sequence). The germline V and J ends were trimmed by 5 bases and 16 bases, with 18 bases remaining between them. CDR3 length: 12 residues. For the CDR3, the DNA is TGTGCCACCAGCCCGACTAGGGACAGTATATTCTTC. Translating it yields CATSPTRDSIFF.

The CDR3 region is CASSLVPGMGLEGYTF. CDR3 DNA: TGTGCCAGCAGTTTGGTCCCGGGGATGGGGCTAGAGGGCTACACCTTC. V gene TRBV27 combines with J gene TRBJ1-2, with D perhaps matching TRBD1 (5 bases). Trimming shortened V by 3 bases and J by 8 bases, and 22 bases separated the two germline ends. Germline V gene lookup returns CDR1 MNHEY and CDR2 SMNVEV (reference sequence). The CDR3 spans 16 residues.

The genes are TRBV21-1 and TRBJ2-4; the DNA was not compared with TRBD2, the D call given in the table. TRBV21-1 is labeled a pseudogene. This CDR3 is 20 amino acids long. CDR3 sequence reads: CASSSYQTSGRPLAKNIQYF. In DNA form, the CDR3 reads TGTGCCAGCAGCAGCTACCAGACTAGCGGGAGGCCCCTAGCCAAAAACATTCAGTACTTC.

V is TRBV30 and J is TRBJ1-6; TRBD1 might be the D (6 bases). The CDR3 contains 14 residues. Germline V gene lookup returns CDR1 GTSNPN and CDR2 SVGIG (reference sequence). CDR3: CASRLGQYNSPLHF. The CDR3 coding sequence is TGTGCATCGAGATTAGGACAGTATAATTCACCCCTCCACTTT.